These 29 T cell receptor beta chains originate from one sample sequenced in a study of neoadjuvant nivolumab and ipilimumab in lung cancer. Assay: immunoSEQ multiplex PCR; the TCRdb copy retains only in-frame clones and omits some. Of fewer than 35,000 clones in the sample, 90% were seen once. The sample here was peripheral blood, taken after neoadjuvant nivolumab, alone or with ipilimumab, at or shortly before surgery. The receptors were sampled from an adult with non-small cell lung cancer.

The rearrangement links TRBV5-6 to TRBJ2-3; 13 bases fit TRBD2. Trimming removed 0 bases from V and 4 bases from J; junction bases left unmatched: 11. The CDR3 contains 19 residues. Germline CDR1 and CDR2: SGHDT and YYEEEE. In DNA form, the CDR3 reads TGTGCCAGCAGCTTGGGACTAGCGGGGGGCCAGTGGTTTTCAGATACGCAGTATTTT. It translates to CASSLGLAGGQWFSDTQYF.

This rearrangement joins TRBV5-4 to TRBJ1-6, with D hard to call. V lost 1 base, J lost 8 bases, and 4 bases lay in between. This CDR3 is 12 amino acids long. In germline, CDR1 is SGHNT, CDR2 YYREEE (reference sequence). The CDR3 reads CASSLNYSPLHF. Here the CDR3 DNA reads TGTGCCAGCAGCTTGAATTATTCACCCCTCCACTTT.

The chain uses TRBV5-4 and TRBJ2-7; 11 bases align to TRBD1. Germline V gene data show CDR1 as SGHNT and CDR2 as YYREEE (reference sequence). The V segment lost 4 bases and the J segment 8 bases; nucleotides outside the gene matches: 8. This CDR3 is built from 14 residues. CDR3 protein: CASSAGGQGDKQYF. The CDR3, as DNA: TGTGCCAGCAGCGCCGGGGGACAGGGGGATAAGCAGTACTTC.

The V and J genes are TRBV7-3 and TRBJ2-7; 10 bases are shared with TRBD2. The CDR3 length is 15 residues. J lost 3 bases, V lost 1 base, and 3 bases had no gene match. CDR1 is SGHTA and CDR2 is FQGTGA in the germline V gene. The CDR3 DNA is TGTGCCAGCAGCTTAAAAGCGGGGGGGTTCTACGAGCAGTACTTC. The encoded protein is CASSLKAGGFYEQYF.

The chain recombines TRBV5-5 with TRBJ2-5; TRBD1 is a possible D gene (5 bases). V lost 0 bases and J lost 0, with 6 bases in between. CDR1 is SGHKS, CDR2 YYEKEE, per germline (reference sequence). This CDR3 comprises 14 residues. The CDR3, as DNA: TGTGCCAGCAGCTTGGGACAGCACCAAGAGACCCAGTACTTC. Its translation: CASSLGQHQETQYF. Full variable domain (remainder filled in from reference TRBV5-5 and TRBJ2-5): DAGVTQSPTHLIKTRGQQVTLRCSPISGHKSVSWYQQVLGQGPQFIFQYYEKEERGRGNFPDRFSARQFPNYSSELNVNALLLGDSALYLCASSLGQHQETQYFGPGTRLLVL.

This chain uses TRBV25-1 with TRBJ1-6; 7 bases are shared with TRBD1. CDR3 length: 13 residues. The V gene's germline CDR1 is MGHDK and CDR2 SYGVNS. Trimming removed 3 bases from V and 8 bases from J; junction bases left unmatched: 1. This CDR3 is CASSDTGDSPLHF. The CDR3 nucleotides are TGTGCCAGCAGTGATACAGGGGATTCACCCCTCCACTTT.

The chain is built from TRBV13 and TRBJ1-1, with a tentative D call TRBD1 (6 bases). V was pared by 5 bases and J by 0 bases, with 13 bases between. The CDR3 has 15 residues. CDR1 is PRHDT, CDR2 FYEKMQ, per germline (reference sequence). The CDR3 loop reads CASSIRGGVNTEAFF. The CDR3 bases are TGTGCCAGCAGCATACGTGGGGGCGTGAACACTGAAGCTTTCTTT.

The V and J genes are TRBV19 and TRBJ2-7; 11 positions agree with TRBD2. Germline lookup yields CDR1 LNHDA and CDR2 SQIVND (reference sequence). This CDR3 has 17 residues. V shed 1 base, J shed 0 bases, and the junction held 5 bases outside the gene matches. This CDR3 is CASSIAASGGSSYEQYF. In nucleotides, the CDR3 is TGTGCCAGTAGTATAGCGGCTAGCGGGGGGAGCTCCTACGAGCAGTACTTC.

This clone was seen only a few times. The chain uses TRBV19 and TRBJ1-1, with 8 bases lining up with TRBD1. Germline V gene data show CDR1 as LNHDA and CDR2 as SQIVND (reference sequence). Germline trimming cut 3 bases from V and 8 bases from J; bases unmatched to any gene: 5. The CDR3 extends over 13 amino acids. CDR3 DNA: TGTGCCAGTAGTATCGGCGGGGACAGGGAAGCTTTCTTT. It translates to CASSIGGDREAFF.

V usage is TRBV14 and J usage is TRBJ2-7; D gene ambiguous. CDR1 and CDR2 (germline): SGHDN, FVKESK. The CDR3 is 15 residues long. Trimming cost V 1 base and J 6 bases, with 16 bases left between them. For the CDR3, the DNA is TGTGCCAGCAGCCAAGGGCTAGGCCTCCCCGGCGAGCAGTACTTC. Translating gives CASSQGLGLPGEQYF.

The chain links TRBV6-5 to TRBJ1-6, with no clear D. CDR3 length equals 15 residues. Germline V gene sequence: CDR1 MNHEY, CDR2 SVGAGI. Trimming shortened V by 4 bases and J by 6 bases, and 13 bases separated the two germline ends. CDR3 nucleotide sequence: TGTGCCAGCAGTTTAACCCGGGATTCTAATTCACCCCTCCACTTT. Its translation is CASSLTRDSNSPLHF.

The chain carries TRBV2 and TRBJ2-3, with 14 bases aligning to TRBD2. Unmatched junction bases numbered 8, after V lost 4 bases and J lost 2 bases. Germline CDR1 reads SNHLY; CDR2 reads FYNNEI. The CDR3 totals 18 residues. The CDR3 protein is CASSVRLAGGPNTDTQYF. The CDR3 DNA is TGTGCCAGCAGTGTCCGACTAGCGGGGGGGCCGAACACAGATACGCAGTATTTT.

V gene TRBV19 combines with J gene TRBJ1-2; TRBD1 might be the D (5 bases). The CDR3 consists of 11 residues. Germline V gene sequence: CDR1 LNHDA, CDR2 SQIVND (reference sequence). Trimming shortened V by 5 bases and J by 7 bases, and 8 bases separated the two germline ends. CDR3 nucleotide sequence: TGTGCCAGTAGTGGGGGAGCTGGCTACACCTTC. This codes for CASSGGAGYTF.

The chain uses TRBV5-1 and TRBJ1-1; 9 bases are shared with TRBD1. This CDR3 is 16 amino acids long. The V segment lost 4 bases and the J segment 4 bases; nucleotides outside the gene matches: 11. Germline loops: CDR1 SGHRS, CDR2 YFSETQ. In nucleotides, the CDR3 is TGCGCCAGCAGCGCACAGGGGGCAGGGGTTATCACTGAAGCTTTCTTT. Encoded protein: CASSAQGAGVITEAFF.

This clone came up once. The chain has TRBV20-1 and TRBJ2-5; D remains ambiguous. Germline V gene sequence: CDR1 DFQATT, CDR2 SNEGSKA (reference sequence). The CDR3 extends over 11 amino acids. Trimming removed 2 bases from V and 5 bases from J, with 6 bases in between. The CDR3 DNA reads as TGCAGTGCTAGACTTGGGGAGACCCAGTACTTC. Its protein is CSARLGETQYF.

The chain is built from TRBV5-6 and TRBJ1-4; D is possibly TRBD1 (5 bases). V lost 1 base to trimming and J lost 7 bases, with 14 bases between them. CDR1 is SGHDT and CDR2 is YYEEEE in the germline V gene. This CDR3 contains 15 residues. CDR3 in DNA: TGTGCCAGCAGCTTGCGGGGGGACCCTTTTGAAAAACTGTTTTTT. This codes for CASSLRGDPFEKLFF.

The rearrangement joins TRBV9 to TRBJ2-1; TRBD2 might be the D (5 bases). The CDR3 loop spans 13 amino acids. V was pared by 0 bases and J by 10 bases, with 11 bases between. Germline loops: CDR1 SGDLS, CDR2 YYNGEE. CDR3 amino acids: CASSVVPTGEQFF. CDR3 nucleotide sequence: TGTGCCAGCAGCGTAGTACCAACGGGGGAGCAGTTCTTC.

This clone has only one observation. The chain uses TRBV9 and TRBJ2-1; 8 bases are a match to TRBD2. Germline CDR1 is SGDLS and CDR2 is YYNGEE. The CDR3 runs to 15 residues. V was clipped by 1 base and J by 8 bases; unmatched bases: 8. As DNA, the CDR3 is TGTGCCAGCAGCGTAAGGAGCGGGGGAGATTATGAGCAGTTCTTC. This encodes CASSVRSGGDYEQFF.

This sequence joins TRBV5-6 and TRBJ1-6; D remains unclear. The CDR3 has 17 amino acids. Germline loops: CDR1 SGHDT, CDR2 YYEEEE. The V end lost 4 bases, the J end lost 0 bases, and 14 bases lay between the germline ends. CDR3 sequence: CASSLRGVSSYNSPLHF. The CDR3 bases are TGTGCCAGCAGCCTACGGGGAGTTAGCTCCTATAATTCACCCCTCCACTTT.

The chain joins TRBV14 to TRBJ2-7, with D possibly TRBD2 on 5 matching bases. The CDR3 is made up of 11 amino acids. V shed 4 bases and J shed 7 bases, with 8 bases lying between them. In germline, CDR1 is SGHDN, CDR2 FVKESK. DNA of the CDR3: TGTGCCAGCAGCCTACGGGGAGAGCAGTACTTC. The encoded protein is CASSLRGEQYF.

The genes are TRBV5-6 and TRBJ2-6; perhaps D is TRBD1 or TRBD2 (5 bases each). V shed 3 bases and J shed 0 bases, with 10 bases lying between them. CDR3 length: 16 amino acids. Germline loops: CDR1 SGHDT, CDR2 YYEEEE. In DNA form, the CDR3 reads TGTGCCAGCAGCTGGGGACCGAACTCTGGGGCCAACGTCCTGACTTTC. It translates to CASSWGPNSGANVLTF.

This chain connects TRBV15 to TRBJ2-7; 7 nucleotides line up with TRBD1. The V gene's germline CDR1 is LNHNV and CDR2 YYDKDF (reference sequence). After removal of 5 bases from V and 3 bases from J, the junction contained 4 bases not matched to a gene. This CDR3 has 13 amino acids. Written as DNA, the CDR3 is TGTGCCACCAGCTTCGGGACAGTCTACGAGCAGTACTTC. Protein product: CATSFGTVYEQYF.

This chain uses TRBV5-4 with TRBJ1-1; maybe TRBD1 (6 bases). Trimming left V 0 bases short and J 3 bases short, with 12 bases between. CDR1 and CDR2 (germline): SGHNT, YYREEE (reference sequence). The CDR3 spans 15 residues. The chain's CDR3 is CASSLGQVRDTEAFF. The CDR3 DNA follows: TGTGCCAGCAGCTTGGGACAGGTACGCGACACTGAAGCTTTCTTT. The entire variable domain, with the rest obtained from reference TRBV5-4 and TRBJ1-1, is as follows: ETGVTQSPTHLIKTRGQQVTLRCSSQSGHNTVSWYQQALGQGPQFIFQYYREEENGRGNFPPRFSGLQFPNYSSELNVNALELDDSALYLCASSLGQVRDTEAFFGQGTRLTVV.

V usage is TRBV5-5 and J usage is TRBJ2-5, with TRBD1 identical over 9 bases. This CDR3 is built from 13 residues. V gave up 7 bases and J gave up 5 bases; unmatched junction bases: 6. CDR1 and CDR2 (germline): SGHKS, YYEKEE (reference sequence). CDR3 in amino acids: CASFRQGGETQYF. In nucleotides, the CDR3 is TGTGCCAGCTTCCGACAGGGGGGGGAGACCCAGTACTTC.

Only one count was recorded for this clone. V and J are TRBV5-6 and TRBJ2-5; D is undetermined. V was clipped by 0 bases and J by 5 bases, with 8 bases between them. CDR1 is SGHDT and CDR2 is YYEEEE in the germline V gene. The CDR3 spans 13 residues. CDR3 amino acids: CASSLEVYETQYF. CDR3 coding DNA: TGTGCCAGCAGCTTGGAGGTATACGAGACCCAGTACTTC.

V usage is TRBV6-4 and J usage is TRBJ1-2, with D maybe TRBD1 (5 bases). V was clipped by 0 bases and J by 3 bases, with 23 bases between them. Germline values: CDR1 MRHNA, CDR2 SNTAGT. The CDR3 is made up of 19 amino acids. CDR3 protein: CASSDSTGGGRYGDYGYTF. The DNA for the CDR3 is TGTGCCAGCAGTGACTCGACGGGCGGGGGAAGGTACGGGGACTATGGCTACACCTTC.

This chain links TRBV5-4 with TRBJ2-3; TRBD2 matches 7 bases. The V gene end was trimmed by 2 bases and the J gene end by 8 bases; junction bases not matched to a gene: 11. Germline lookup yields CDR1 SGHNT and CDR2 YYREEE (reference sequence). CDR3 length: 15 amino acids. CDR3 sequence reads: CASSLRDYSKGTQYF. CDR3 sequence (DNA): TGTGCCAGCAGCTTAAGGGACTATTCAAAGGGTACGCAGTATTTT.

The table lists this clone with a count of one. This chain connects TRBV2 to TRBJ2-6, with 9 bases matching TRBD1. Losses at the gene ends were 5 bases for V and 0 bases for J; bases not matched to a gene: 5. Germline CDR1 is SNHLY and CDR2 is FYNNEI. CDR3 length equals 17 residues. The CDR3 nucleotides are TGTGCCAGCAGTCGGGACAGGGCTGACTCTGGGGCCAACGTCCTGACTTTC. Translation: CASSRDRADSGANVLTF.

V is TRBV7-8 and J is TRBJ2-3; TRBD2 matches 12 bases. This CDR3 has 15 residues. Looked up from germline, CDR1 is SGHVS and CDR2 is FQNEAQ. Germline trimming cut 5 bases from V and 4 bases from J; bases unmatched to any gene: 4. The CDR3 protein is CASSPSGGAPDTQYF. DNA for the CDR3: TGTGCCAGCAGCCCTAGCGGGGGGGCCCCAGATACGCAGTATTTT.